Each of the 14 T cell receptor beta chains below was sequenced from the same sample in a study of shared clonotypes between healthy human individuals. Measured with immunoSEQ multiplex PCR; TCRdb has only the in-frame clones, and not every one. The data contain roughly 1,500,000 clones, roughly 98% of them singletons. Sequenced sample: naive CD4+ T cells sorted from blood. Subset: CD45RA+ positively selected. Every receptor here comes from a man aged 25-45 years in good health.

This chain joins TRBV11-2 and TRBJ2-3; D unclear. The V end was cut by 1 base, the J end by 1 base, with 6 bases between. Germline V gene sequence: CDR1 SGHAT, CDR2 FQNNGV. The CDR3 spans 14 residues. CDR3 sequence: CASSLGTRTDTQYF. The DNA for the CDR3 is TGTGCCAGCAGCTTAGGGACCCGCACAGATACGCAGTATTTT.

The chain joins TRBV6-5 to TRBJ2-3; D unresolved. The CDR3 spans 14 residues. Germline V gene lookup returns CDR1 MNHEY and CDR2 SVGAGI. With 6 bases removed from V and 3 bases from J, the gap between germline ends came to 13 bases. CDR3 loop: CASRPSLGTDTQYF. The DNA of the CDR3 is TGTGCCAGCAGACCGAGTCTGGGGACAGATACGCAGTATTTT.

The gene calls are TRBV5-5 and TRBJ2-3, with 7 bases fitting TRBD1. V gave up 10 bases and J gave up 7 bases; unmatched junction bases: 12. Germline loops: CDR1 SGHKS, CDR2 YYEKEE (reference sequence). The CDR3 sequence is 13 residues long. CDR3 protein: CAGGLTGDYTQYF. The CDR3 region has the DNA TGTGCCGGGGGTTTAACAGGGGATTATACGCAGTATTTT.

This clone was observed a single time. This sequence joins TRBV7-2 and TRBJ1-2, with 9 bases fitting TRBD1. V dropped 0 bases and J dropped 8; count of bases not matched to a gene: 10. The CDR3 consists of 16 residues. Germline loops: CDR1 SGHTA, CDR2 FQGNSA. The CDR3 sequence is CASSLASGTGSRGYTF. The CDR3 bases are TGTGCCAGCAGCTTAGCCTCCGGGACAGGGAGTCGCGGCTACACCTTC.

J is TRBJ1-4 and V is TRBV10-3; D possibly corresponds to TRBD1 (5 bases). CDR1 is ENHRY and CDR2 is SYGVKD in the germline V gene. This CDR3 is built from 13 residues. The V end lost 2 bases, the J end lost 6 bases, and 7 bases lay between the germline ends. This CDR3 is CAISEGGDEKLFF. The CDR3 DNA is TGTGCCATCAGTGAGGGAGGGGATGAAAAACTGTTTTTT.

The chain links TRBV11-2 to TRBJ1-6, with 8 bases matching TRBD1. Trimming cost V 7 bases and J 6 bases; bases outside gene matches: 11. Looked up from germline, CDR1 is SGHAT and CDR2 is FQNNGV. The CDR3 is made up of 16 amino acids. DNA for the CDR3: TGTGCCAGCACCAGAAGACAGGGGATCGTTAATTCACCCCTCCACTTT. The encoded protein is CASTRRQGIVNSPLHF.

The rearrangement joins TRBV27 to TRBJ2-1; D unclear. The CDR3 spans 15 residues. Looked up from germline, CDR1 is MNHEY and CDR2 is SMNVEV (reference sequence). The V end lost 0 bases, the J end lost 2 bases, and 8 bases lay between the germline ends. The DNA for the CDR3 is TGTGCCAGCAGTTTATCACGAACCGCCTACAATGAGCAGTTCTTC. Amino acids: CASSLSRTAYNEQFF.

CDR3 region: CAWGKAGSYEQYF. The CDR3 coding sequence is TGTGCCTGGGGAAAAGCGGGAAGCTACGAGCAGTACTTC. The genes are TRBV30 and TRBJ2-7, with 7 bases that match TRBD2. The V and J ends lost 5 bases and 3 bases, in that order; junction bases with no gene match: 7. The germline V gene has CDR1 GTSNPN and CDR2 SVGIG (reference sequence). The CDR3 is 13 amino acids.

The J gene is TRBJ1-2, the V gene TRBV18; 8 bases map to TRBD1. The CDR3 has 15 residues. The germline gives CDR1 KGHSH, CDR2 LQKENI. J gave up 4 bases and V 4 bases, and 8 bases lay outside the gene matches. The CDR3 region has the DNA TGTGCCAGCTCACTAGAGGACAGGGCCCTCTATGGCTACACCTTC. Its translation is CASSLEDRALYGYTF.

CDR3 in amino acids: CASSLRLAEYNEQFF. The CDR3 coding sequence is TGTGCCAGCAGTTTACGACTAGCGGAATACAATGAGCAGTTCTTC. The V gene is TRBV28, the J gene TRBJ2-1, with 9 positions matching TRBD2. The J segment lost 4 bases and the V segment lost 2 bases, leaving 3 bases of the junction unmatched. The CDR3 is 15 residues long. In germline, CDR1 is MDHEN, CDR2 SYDVKM.

This clone has just one count. The CDR3 DNA sequence: TGTGCCAGCAGGGATGAAATGAACACTGAAGCTTTCTTT. Translation gives CASRDEMNTEAFF. The chain has TRBV6-1 and TRBJ1-1; D not certain. Germline values: CDR1 MNHNS, CDR2 SASEGT. Trimming took 6 bases from V and 0 from J, leaving 8 bases between them. The CDR3 runs to 13 residues.

CDR3 residues: CASKAGGNTGELFF. The CDR3 bases are TGTGCTAGCAAGGCGGGAGGGAACACCGGGGAGCTGTTTTTT. V usage is TRBV10-3 and J usage is TRBJ2-2, with 8 bases aligning to TRBD2. The CDR3 totals 14 residues. Germline V lookup: CDR1 ENHRY, CDR2 SYGVKD.

The chain is built from TRBV27 and TRBJ2-1; 14 nucleotides line up with TRBD2. Germline lookup yields CDR1 MNHEY and CDR2 SMNVEV (reference sequence). The V segment lost 5 bases and the J segment 4 bases; nucleotides outside the gene matches: 13. The CDR3 extends over 19 amino acids. CDR3 in DNA: TGTGCCAGCAGTACAAGGGGACTAGCGGGAGCCACCCCTTACAATGAGCAGTTCTTC. It encodes CASSTRGLAGATPYNEQFF.

This sequence joins TRBV5-5 and TRBJ2-3, with 10 positions matching TRBD2. The trim removed 3 bases at V and 3 bases at J, leaving 7 bases unmatched. This CDR3 comprises 16 residues. Germline loops: CDR1 SGHKS, CDR2 YYEKEE (reference sequence). CDR3 in amino acids: CASSSSGRASTDTQYF. CDR3 bases: TGTGCCAGCAGCTCGAGCGGGAGGGCCTCGACAGATACGCAGTATTTT.